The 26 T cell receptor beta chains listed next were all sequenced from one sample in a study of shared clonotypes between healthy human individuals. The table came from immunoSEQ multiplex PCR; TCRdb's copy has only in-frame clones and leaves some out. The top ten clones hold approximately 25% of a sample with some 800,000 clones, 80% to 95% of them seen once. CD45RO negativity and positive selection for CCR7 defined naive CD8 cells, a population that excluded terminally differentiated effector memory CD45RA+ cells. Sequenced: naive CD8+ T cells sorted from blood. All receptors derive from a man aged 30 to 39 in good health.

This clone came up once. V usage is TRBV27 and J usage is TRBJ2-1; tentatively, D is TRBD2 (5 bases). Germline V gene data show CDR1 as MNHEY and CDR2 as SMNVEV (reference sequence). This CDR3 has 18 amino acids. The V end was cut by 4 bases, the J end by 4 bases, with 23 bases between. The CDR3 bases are TGTGCCAGCAGTTCTCTCGAACTGAGGGCGGTAGTATACAATGAGCAGTTCTTC. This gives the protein CASSSLELRAVVYNEQFF.

The CDR3 region has the DNA TGTGCCAGCACCCCCGGGACTATACAGATTCAGTACTTC. This encodes CASTPGTIQIQYF. The gene calls are TRBV7-9 and TRBJ2-4, with 7 bases fitting TRBD2. CDR1 is SEHNR and CDR2 is FQNEAQ in the germline V gene (reference sequence). The CDR3 is made up of 13 amino acids. V was clipped by 7 bases and J by 10 bases; unmatched bases: 10.

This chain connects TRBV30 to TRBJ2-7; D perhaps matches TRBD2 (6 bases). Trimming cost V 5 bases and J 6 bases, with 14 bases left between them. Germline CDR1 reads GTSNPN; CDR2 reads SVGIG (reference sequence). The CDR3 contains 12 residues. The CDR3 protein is CAWGLMGSEQYF. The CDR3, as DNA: TGTGCCTGGGGACTAATGGGGAGCGAGCAGTACTTC.

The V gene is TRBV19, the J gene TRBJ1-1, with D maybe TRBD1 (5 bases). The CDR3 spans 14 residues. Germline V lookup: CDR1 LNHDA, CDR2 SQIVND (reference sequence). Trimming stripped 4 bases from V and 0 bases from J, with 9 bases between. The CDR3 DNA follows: TGTGCCAGTAGTACGACAGTCATGAACACTGAAGCTTTCTTT. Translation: CASSTTVMNTEAFF. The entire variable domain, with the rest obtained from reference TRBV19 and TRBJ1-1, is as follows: DGGITQSPKYLFRKEGQNVTLSCEQNLNHDAMYWYRQDPGQGLRLIYYSQIVNDFQKGDIAEGYSVSREKKESFPLTVTSAQKNPTAFYLCASSTTVMNTEAFFGQGTRLTVV.

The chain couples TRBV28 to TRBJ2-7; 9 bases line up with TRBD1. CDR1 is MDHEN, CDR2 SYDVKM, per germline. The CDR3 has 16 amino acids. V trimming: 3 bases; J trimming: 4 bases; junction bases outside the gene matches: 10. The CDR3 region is CASSFEAGTGWYEQYF. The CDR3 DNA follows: TGTGCCAGCAGTTTCGAAGCCGGGACAGGGTGGTACGAGCAGTACTTC.

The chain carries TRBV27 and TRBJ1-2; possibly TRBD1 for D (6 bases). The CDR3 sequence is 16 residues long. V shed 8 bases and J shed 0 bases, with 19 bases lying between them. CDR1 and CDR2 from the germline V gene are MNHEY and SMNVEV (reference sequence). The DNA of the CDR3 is TGTGCCAGCTCTCCCCTCGACAGGTTAGCTAACTATGGCTACACCTTC. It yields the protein CASSPLDRLANYGYTF.

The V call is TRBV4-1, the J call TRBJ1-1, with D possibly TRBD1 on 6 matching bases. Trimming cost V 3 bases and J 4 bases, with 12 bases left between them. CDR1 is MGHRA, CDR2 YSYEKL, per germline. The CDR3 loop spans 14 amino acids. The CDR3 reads CASSHQTGFTEAFF. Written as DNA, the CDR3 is TGCGCCAGCAGCCATCAAACAGGGTTCACTGAAGCTTTCTTT.

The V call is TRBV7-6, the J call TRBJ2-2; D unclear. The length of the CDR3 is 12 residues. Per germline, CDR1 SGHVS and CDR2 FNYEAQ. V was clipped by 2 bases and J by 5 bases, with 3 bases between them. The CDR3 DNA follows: TGTGCCAGCAGCTTAACTACCGGGGAGCTGTTTTTT. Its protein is CASSLTTGELFF.

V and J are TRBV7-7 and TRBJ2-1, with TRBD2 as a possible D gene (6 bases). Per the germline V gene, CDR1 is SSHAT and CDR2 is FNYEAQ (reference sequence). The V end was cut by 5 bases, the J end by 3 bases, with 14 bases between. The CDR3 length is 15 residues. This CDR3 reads CASSIGASDYNEQFF. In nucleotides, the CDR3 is TGTGCCAGCAGCATAGGGGCTAGCGACTACAATGAGCAGTTCTTC.

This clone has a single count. The CDR3 DNA reads as TGTGCCAGCAGCTTAGGGGTTGAGCAGTTCTTC. It is translated as CASSLGVEQFF. The chain employs TRBV11-2 and TRBJ2-1, with D hard to call. This CDR3 comprises 11 residues. V lost 1 base, J lost 9 bases, and 4 bases lay in between. Germline V gives CDR1 SGHAT, CDR2 FQNNGV. Full variable domain (remainder filled in from reference TRBV11-2 and TRBJ2-1): EAGVAQSPRYKIIEKRQSVAFWCNPISGHATLYWYQQILGQGPKLLIQFQNNGVVDDSQLPKDRFSAERLKGVDSTLKIQPAKLEDSAVYLCASSLGVEQFFGPGTRLTVL.

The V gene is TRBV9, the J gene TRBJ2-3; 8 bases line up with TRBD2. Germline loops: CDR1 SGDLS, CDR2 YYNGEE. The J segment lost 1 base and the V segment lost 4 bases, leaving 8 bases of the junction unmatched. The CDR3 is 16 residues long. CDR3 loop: CASSPSGSGGTDTQYF. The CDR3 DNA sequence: TGTGCCAGCAGCCCGAGCGGGAGTGGGGGCACAGATACGCAGTATTTT.

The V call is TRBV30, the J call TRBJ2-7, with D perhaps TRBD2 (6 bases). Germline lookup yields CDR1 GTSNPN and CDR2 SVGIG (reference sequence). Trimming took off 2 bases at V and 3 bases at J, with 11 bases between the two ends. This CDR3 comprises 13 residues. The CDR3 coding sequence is TGTGCCTGGAGTATCGGGAGTGTCTACGAGCAGTACTTC. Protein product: CAWSIGSVYEQYF.

CDR3 bases: TGTGCCAGCAGCAAATCTAGCGGGAGGGCCAGGAATGAGCAGTTCTTC. This gives the protein CASSKSSGRARNEQFF. The rearrangement links TRBV13 to TRBJ2-1; 12 bases are a match to TRBD2. Looked up from germline, CDR1 is PRHDT and CDR2 is FYEKMQ (reference sequence). The length of the CDR3 is 16 residues. Trimming at V came to 5 bases and at J to 7 bases, leaving 9 bases not matched to a gene.

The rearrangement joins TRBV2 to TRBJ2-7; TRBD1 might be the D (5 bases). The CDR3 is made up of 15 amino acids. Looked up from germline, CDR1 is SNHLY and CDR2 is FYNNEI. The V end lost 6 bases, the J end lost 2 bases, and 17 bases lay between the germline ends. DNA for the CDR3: TGTGCCAGCAGCGAAACCAAGACAGAACCCTACGAGCAGTACTTC. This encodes CASSETKTEPYEQYF.

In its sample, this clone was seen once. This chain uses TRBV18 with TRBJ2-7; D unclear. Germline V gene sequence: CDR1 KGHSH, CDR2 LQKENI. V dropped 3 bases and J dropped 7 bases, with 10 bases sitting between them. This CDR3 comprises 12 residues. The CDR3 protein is CASSPASGEQYF. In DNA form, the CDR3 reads TGTGCCAGCTCACCCGCCTCTGGGGAGCAGTACTTC.

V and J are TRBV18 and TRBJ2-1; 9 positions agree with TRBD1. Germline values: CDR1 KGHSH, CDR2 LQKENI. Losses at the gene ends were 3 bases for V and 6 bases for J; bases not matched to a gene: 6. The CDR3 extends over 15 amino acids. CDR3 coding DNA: TGTGCCAGCTCACCCCCGGGACAGGGTCGCAATGAGCAGTTCTTC. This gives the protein CASSPPGQGRNEQFF.

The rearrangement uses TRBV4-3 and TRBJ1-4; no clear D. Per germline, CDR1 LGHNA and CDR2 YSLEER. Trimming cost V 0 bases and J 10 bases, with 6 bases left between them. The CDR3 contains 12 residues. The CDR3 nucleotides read TGCGCCAGCAGCCAAGATGACCGAAAACTGTTTTTT. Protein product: CASSQDDRKLFF.

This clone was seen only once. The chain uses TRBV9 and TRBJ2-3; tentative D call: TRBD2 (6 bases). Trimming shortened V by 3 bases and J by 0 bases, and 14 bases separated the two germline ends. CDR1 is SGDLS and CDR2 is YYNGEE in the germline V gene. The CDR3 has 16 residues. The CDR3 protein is CASSAREDSSTDTQYF. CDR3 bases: TGTGCCAGCAGCGCCAGGGAGGATTCTAGCACAGATACGCAGTATTTT.

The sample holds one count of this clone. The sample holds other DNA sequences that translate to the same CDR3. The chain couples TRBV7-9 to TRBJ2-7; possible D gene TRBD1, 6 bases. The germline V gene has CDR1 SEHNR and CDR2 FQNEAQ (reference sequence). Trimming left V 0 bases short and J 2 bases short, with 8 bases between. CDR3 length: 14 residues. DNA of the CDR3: TGTGCCAGCAGCTTAGCAGGGGGTGCCTACGAGCAGTACTTC. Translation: CASSLAGGAYEQYF.

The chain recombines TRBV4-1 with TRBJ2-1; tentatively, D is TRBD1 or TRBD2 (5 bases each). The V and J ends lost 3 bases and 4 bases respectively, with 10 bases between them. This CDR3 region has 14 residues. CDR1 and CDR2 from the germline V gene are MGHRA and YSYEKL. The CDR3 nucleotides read TGCGCCAGCAGCCACCCGGGACGTTACAATGAGCAGTTCTTC. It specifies CASSHPGRYNEQFF.

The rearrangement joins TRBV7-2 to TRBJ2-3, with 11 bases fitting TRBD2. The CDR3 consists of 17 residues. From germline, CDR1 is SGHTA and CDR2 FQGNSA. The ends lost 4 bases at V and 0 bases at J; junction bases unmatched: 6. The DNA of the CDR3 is TGTGCCAGCAGCTCTTGGACTAGCGGGTATAGCACAGATACGCAGTATTTT. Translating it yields CASSSWTSGYSTDTQYF.

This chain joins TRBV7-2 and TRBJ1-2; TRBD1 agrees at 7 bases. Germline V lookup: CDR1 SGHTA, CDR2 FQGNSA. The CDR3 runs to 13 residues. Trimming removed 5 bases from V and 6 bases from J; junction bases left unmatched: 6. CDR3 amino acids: CASSPGGINGYTF. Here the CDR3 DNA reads TGTGCCAGCAGCCCAGGGGGGATTAATGGCTACACCTTC.

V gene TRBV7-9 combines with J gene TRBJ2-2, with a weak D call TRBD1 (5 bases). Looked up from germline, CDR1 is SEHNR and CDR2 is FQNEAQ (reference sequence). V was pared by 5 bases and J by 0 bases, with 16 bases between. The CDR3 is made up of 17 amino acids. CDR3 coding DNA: TGTGCCAGCAGCCGATCGACAGACACTTCGAACACCGGGGAGCTGTTTTTT. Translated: CASSRSTDTSNTGELFF.

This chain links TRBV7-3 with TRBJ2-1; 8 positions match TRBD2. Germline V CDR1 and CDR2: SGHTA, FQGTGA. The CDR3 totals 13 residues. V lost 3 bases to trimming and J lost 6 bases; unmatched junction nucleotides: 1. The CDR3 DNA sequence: TGTGCCAGCAGCTTGGGACTAGTCAATGAGCAGTTCTTC. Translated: CASSLGLVNEQFF.

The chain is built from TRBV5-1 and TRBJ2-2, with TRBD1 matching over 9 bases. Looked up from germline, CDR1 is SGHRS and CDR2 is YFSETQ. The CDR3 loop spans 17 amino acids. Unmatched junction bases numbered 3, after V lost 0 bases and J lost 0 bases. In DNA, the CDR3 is TGCGCCAGCAGCTTGGGGGACAGGGAAACGAACACCGGGGAGCTGTTTTTT. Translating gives CASSLGDRETNTGELFF.

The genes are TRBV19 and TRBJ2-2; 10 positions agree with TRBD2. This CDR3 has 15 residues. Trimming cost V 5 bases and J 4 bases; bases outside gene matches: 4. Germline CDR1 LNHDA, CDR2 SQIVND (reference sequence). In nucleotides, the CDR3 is TGTGCCAGTAGTGCTAGCGGGAGAAGCACCGGGGAGCTGTTTTTT. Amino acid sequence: CASSASGRSTGELFF.